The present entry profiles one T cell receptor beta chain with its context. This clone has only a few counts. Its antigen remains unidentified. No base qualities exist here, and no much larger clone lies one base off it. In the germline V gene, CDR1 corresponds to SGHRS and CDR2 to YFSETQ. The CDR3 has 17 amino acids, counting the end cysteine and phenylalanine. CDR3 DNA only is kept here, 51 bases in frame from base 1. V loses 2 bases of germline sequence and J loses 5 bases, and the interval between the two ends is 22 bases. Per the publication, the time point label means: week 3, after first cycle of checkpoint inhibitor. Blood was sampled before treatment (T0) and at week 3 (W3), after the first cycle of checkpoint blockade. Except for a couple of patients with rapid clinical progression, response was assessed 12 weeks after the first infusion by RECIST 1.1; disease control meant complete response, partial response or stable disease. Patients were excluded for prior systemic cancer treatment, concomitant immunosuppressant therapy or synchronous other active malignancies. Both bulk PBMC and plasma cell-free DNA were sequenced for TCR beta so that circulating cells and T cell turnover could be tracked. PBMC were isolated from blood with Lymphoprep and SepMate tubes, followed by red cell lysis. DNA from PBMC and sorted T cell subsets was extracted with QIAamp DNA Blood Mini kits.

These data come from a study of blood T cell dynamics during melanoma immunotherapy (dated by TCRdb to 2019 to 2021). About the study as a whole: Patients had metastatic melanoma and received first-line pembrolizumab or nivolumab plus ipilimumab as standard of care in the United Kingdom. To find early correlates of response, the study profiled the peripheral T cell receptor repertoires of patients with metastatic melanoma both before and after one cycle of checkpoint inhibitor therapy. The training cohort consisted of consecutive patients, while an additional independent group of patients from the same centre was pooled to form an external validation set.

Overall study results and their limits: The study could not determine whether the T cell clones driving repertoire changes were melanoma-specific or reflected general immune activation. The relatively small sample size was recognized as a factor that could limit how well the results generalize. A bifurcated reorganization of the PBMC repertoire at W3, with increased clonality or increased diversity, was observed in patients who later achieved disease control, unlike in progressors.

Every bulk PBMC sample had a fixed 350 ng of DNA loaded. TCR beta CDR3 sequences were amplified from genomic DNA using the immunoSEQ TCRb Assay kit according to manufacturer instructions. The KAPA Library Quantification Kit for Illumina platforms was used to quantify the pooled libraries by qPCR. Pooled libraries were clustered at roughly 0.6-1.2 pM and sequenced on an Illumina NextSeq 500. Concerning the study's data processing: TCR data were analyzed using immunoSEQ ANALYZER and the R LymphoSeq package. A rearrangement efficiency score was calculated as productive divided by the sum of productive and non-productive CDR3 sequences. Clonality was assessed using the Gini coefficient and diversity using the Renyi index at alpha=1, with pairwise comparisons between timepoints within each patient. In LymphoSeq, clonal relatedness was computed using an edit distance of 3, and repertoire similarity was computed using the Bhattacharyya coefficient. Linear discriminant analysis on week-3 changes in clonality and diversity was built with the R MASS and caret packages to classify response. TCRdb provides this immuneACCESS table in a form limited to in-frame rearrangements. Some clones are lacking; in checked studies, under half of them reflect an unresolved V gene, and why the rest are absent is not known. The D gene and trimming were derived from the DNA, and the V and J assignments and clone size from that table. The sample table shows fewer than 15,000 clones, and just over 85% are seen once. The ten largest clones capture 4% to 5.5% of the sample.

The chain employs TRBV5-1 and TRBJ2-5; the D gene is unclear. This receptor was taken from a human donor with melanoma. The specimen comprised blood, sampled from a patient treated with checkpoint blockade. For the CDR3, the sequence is CASSFYGTNYVGETQYF. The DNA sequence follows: TGCGCCAGCAGCTTTTACGGAACGAACTACGTTGGGGAGACCCAGTACTTC.